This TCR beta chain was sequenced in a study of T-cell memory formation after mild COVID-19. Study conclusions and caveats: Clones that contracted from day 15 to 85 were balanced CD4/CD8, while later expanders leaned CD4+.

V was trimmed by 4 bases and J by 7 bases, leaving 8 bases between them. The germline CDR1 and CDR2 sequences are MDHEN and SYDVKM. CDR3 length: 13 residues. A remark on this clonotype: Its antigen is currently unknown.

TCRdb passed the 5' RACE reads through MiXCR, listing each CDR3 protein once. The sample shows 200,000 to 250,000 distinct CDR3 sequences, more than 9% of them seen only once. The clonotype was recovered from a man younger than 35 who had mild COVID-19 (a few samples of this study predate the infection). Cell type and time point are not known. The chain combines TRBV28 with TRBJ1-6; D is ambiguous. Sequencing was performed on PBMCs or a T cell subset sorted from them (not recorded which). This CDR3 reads CASSSGMNSPLHF. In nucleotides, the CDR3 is TGTGCCAGCAGTTCAGGAATGAATTCACCCCTCCACTTT.